These 26 T cell receptor beta chains came from one sample sequenced in a study of blood T cell repertoires in COVID-19. Data came from immunoSEQ multiplex PCR; TCRdb stores just in-frame clones and leaves some out. The repertoire holds about 260,000 clones, approximately 80% seen once, with 4.2% in the top ten. Specimen: peripheral blood. Every receptor here comes from a man aged 60-69 years with acute or convalescent COVID-19.

The chain combines TRBV7-9 with TRBJ1-4, with TRBD1 matching over 11 bases. Germline CDR1 and CDR2: SEHNR and FQNEAQ (reference sequence). The CDR3 extends over 15 amino acids. After removal of 6 bases from V and 4 bases from J, the junction contained 4 bases not matched to a gene. This chain's CDR3 is CASRGQGAFNEKLFF. The CDR3 nucleotides read TGTGCCAGCAGAGGACAGGGGGCTTTTAATGAAAAACTGTTTTTT.

The CDR3 coding sequence is TGTGCCAGCAGCTCCGGTGGAGGGATGGATGGCTACACCTTC. It codes for CASSSGGGMDGYTF. This sequence joins TRBV11-2 and TRBJ1-2; D ambiguous. V lost 4 bases and J lost 6, with 15 bases in between. The CDR3 length is 14 residues. Germline CDR1 is SGHAT and CDR2 is FQNNGV.

V is TRBV25-1 and J is TRBJ1-3; D unclear. This CDR3 spans 14 amino acids. Deletions cut 2 bases from V and 5 bases from J, with 10 bases between. The germline CDR1 and CDR2 sequences are MGHDK and SYGVNS. The CDR3 loop reads CASSESTGRNTIYF. CDR3 bases: TGTGCCAGCAGTGAAAGTACGGGAAGAAACACCATATATTTT. Based on the CDR3 plus reference TRBV25-1 and TRBJ1-3, the full variable domain is EADIYQTPRYLVIGTGKKITLECSQTMGHDKMYWYQQDPGMELHLIHYSYGVNSTEKGDLSSESTVSRIRTEHFPLTLESARPSHTSQYLCASSESTGRNTIYFGEGSWLTVV.

The V and J genes are TRBV6-5 and TRBJ2-6, with D unclear. V was trimmed by 9 bases and J by 0 bases, leaving 9 bases between them. This CDR3 region has 14 residues. Germline CDR1 MNHEY, CDR2 SVGAGI. Here the CDR3 reads CASRMSSGANVLTF. For the CDR3, the DNA is TGTGCCAGTCGTATGAGCTCTGGGGCCAACGTCCTGACTTTC.

This clone was seen a few times. This sequence joins TRBV2 and TRBJ1-1; maybe TRBD1 (6 bases). The CDR3 consists of 15 residues. Trimming stripped 6 bases from V and 5 bases from J, with 19 bases between. CDR1 SNHLY and CDR2 FYNNEI come from the germline V gene. The CDR3 protein is CASSPSFGGRTEAFF. As DNA, the CDR3 is TGTGCCAGCAGCCCGTCTTTCGGGGGGCGGACTGAAGCTTTCTTT. The entire variable domain, with the rest obtained from reference TRBV2 and TRBJ1-1, is as follows: EPEVTQTPSHQVTQMGQEVILRCVPISNHLYFYWYRQILGQKVEFLVSFYNNEISEKSEIFDDQFSVERPDGSNFTLKIRSTKLEDSAMYFCASSPSFGGRTEAFFGQGTRLTVV.

As concerns this clone: The same CDR3 can be traced to other DNA sequences in this sample. The V gene is TRBV3-1 (or the pseudogene TRBV3-2), the J gene TRBJ2-6, with D tentatively TRBD2 (5 bases). The V gene lost 3 bases and the J gene lost 2 bases, with 11 bases spanning the gap. CDR1 LGHDT and CDR2 YNNKEL come from the germline V gene (reference sequence). This CDR3 spans 16 amino acids. CDR3 region: CASSQDSGTGANVLTF. The CDR3 nucleotides are TGTGCCAGCAGCCAGGACTCGGGGACTGGGGCCAACGTCCTGACTTTC.

V and J are TRBV4-2 and TRBJ2-1, with 7 positions matching TRBD2. CDR3 length: 17 residues. The V segment lost 1 base and the J segment 5 bases; nucleotides outside the gene matches: 11. Germline loops: CDR1 LGHNA, CDR2 YNFKEQ. CDR3 amino acids: CASSQASRASGHNEQFF. CDR3 coding DNA: TGTGCCAGCAGCCAAGCTTCCCGGGCTAGCGGACACAATGAGCAGTTCTTC.

The chain has TRBV9 and TRBJ2-1; tentative D call: TRBD2 (6 bases). V was cut by 0 bases and J by 3 bases, with 10 bases left in between. This CDR3 spans 15 amino acids. Germline CDR1 is SGDLS and CDR2 is YYNGEE. In DNA, the CDR3 is TGTGCCAGCAGCGTAGGCGGGGCTCACTACAATGAGCAGTTCTTC. Protein: CASSVGGAHYNEQFF.

This chain uses TRBV28 with TRBJ1-2; TRBD1 agrees at 8 bases. The J segment lost 0 bases and the V segment lost 5 bases, leaving 2 bases of the junction unmatched. There are 14 residues in the CDR3. The germline gives CDR1 MDHEN, CDR2 SYDVKM. As DNA, the CDR3 is TGTGCCAGCAGTCCGACAGGGGCTAACTATGGCTACACCTTC. Protein: CASSPTGANYGYTF.

Turning to this clone: An end of the junction does not agree with germline; a read error may underlie this. The chain carries TRBV7-7 and TRBJ2-3; 8 bases are shared with TRBD1. The length of the CDR3 is 15 residues. Germline CDR1 reads SSHAT; CDR2 reads FNYEAQ (reference sequence). CDR3 nucleotide sequence: TGTGCTAGCAGCTCCAGGGGGCGGGTCACAGATACGCAGTATTTT. This translates into CASSSRGRVTDTQYF. The full variable domain, rest sourced from reference TRBV7-7 and TRBJ2-3, is GAGVSQSPRYKVTKRGQDVTLRCDPISSHATLYWYQQALGQGPEFLTYFNYEAQPDKSGLPSDRFSAERPEGSISTLTIQRTEQRDSAMYRCASSSRGRVTDTQYFGPGTRLTVL.

This clone was found once. This chain links TRBV28 with TRBJ2-2, with D possibly TRBD2 on 7 matching bases. The V end lost 4 bases, the J end lost 0 bases, and 15 bases lay between the germline ends. The length of the CDR3 is 17 residues. CDR1 is MDHEN and CDR2 is SYDVKM in the germline V gene. CDR3 in DNA: TGTGCCAGCAGTTCTTTAACGGGGGGCGCGAACACCGGGGAGCTGTTTTTT. This sequence encodes CASSSLTGGANTGELFF.

The rearrangement links TRBV5-6 to TRBJ2-2, with 8 bases matching TRBD1. V gave up 5 bases and J gave up 4 bases; unmatched junction bases: 10. This CDR3 region has 16 residues. In germline, CDR1 is SGHDT, CDR2 YYEEEE. The CDR3 sequence is CASRMTGTGLTGELFF. CDR3 coding DNA: TGTGCCAGCAGGATGACCGGGACAGGTCTCACCGGGGAGCTGTTTTTT.

The rearrangement uses TRBV6-5 and TRBJ1-3; no clear D. The CDR3 totals 15 residues. CDR1 MNHEY and CDR2 SVGAGI come from the germline V gene. With 5 bases removed from V and 5 bases from J, the gap between germline ends came to 16 bases. This CDR3 is CASSHGSQHRNTIYF. The CDR3 coding sequence is TGTGCCAGCAGTCACGGGTCCCAACACAGAAACACCATATATTTT.

The chain employs TRBV19 and TRBJ1-5; tentative D call: TRBD1 (5 bases). The germline gives CDR1 LNHDA, CDR2 SQIVND (reference sequence). CDR3 length: 16 residues. V dropped 5 bases and J dropped 2 bases, with 16 bases sitting between them. The CDR3 spells CASSLTGVEGNQPQHF. The CDR3 bases are TGTGCCAGTAGTTTAACGGGGGTAGAAGGCAATCAGCCCCAGCATTTT.

This clone was seen just once. This chain links TRBV6-1 with TRBJ2-7; TRBD2 matches 13 bases. Germline V lookup: CDR1 MNHNS, CDR2 SASEGT. CDR3 length: 17 amino acids. The V segment lost 4 bases and the J segment 1 base; nucleotides outside the gene matches: 7. CDR3: CASSVFRTSGSSYEQYF. The DNA of the CDR3 is TGTGCCAGCAGTGTTTTCCGGACTAGCGGGAGTTCCTACGAGCAGTACTTC.

The chain carries TRBV24-1 and TRBJ2-1, with TRBD1 matching over 9 bases. J gave up 5 bases and V 6 bases, and 7 bases lay outside the gene matches. The CDR3 is made up of 15 amino acids. CDR1 is KGHDR, CDR2 SFDVKD, per germline. CDR3 sequence: CATSNPGQGNNEQFF. The DNA of the CDR3 is TGTGCCACCAGTAATCCGGGACAGGGTAACAATGAGCAGTTCTTC.

Here the CDR3 DNA reads TGTGCCAGCAGTTCACAGGGGGGCACTGAAGCTTTCTTT. Translation: CASSSQGGTEAFF. V usage is TRBV7-9 and J usage is TRBJ1-1; 8 nucleotides align to TRBD1. Germline-derived CDR1 and CDR2 are SEHNR and FQNEAQ (reference sequence). J lost 4 bases, V lost 6 bases, and 4 bases had no gene match. This CDR3 spans 13 amino acids.

The chain recombines TRBV13 with TRBJ2-1; 13 bases line up with TRBD2. The CDR3 runs 16 residues. Germline V lookup: CDR1 PRHDT, CDR2 FYEKMQ (reference sequence). V shed 2 bases, J shed 5 bases, and the junction held 3 bases outside the gene matches. The CDR3 loop is CASSLTGLAGNNEQFF. CDR3 nucleotide sequence: TGTGCCAGCAGCTTAACGGGACTAGCGGGAAACAATGAGCAGTTCTTC. Full variable domain (rest looked up from reference TRBV13 and TRBJ2-1): AAGVIQSPRHLIKEKRETATLKCYPIPRHDTVYWYQQGPGQDPQFLISFYEKMQSDKGSIPDRFSAQQFSDYHSELNMSSLELGDSALYFCASSLTGLAGNNEQFFGPGTRLTVL.

The chain joins TRBV3-1 (or the pseudogene TRBV3-2) to TRBJ2-1, with TRBD1 identical over 8 bases. The CDR3 covers 13 residues. The ends lost 5 bases at V and 4 bases at J; junction bases unmatched: 1. CDR1 is LGHDT, CDR2 YNNKEL, per germline (reference sequence). The CDR3 DNA reads as TGTGCCAGCAGCAGGGACAGGTACAATGAGCAGTTCTTC. Amino acids: CASSRDRYNEQFF.

Regarding this clone: Other DNA sequences in this sample translate to the same CDR3. The chain links TRBV18 to TRBJ2-5, with D tentatively TRBD1 (5 bases). There are 13 residues in the CDR3. Germline assignment: CDR1 KGHSH and CDR2 LQKENI. V gave up 3 bases and J gave up 5 bases, with 10 bases separating them. The chain's CDR3 is CASSPGQGETQYF. The CDR3 DNA is TGTGCCAGCTCACCGGGTCAGGGTGAGACCCAGTACTTC. Full variable domain (missing parts from reference TRBV18 and TRBJ2-5): NAGVMQNPRHLVRRRGQEARLRCSPMKGHSHVYWYRQLPEEGLKFMVYLQKENIIDESGMPKERFSAEFPKEGPSILRIQQVVRGDSAAYFCASSPGQGETQYFGPGTRLLVL.

This clone has just a few counts. V usage is TRBV5-1 and J usage is TRBJ2-3; TRBD2 aligns across 7 bases. The CDR3 contains 17 residues. Germline V gives CDR1 SGHRS, CDR2 YFSETQ. With V trimmed by 0 bases and J by 2 bases, 9 bases remained unmatched. The CDR3 loop reads CASSLGTGGSATDTQYF. The CDR3 DNA reads as TGCGCCAGCAGCTTGGGGACTGGCGGGAGTGCCACAGATACGCAGTATTTT.

The V call is TRBV12-5, the J call TRBJ2-7; tentatively, D is TRBD2 (5 bases). The germline V and J ends were trimmed by 1 base and 4 bases, with 11 bases remaining between them. CDR1 is LGHNT and CDR2 is FRNRAP in the germline V gene. CDR3 length: 14 amino acids. The DNA for the CDR3 is TGTGCTAGTGGTTTGGGGCCGGCGGGTTACGAGCAGTACTTC. Translated: CASGLGPAGYEQYF.

The table lists this clone with a few counts. The CDR3 region is CASSLARGWDEQYF. As DNA, the CDR3 is TGTGCCAGCAGTTTAGCCAGGGGGTGGGACGAGCAGTACTTC. The rearrangement links TRBV27 to TRBJ2-7; 7 nucleotides match TRBD1. Trimming cost V 2 bases and J 5 bases; bases outside gene matches: 6. Germline loops: CDR1 MNHEY, CDR2 SMNVEV (reference sequence). The CDR3 runs 14 residues.

The count of this clone is one. The V gene is TRBV6-5, the J gene TRBJ1-1; D may be TRBD1 (5 bases). V lost 2 bases and J lost 0, with 7 bases in between. The CDR3 loop spans 14 amino acids. CDR1 and CDR2 from the germline V gene are MNHEY and SVGAGI. The CDR3 DNA reads TGTGCCAGCAGTTACCTGGGGCTGAACACTGAAGCTTTCTTT. Translating it yields CASSYLGLNTEAFF.

The V gene is TRBV12-5, the J gene TRBJ1-5; 10 bases fit TRBD1. After removal of 7 bases from V and 2 bases from J, the junction contained 11 bases not matched to a gene. The germline CDR1 and CDR2 sequences are LGHNT and FRNRAP. The CDR3 totals 17 residues. CDR3 loop: CASAKTGTGDGNQPQHF. DNA for the CDR3: TGTGCTAGTGCCAAAACCGGGACAGGGGATGGCAATCAGCCCCAGCATTTT.

The genes are TRBV2 and TRBJ2-3; 8 bases match TRBD1. The CDR3 covers 14 residues. Trimming at V came to 8 bases and at J to 2 bases, leaving 6 bases not matched to a gene. Germline CDR1 SNHLY, CDR2 FYNNEI. The CDR3 DNA reads TGTGCCAGCGGCCAGGACAGGGTCACAGATACGCAGTATTTT. Translation gives CASGQDRVTDTQYF.